This is a list of T cell receptor beta chains from one sample in a study of a mutant IDH1 vaccine in newly diagnosed glioma. Sequencing was performed with immunoSEQ multiplex PCR; in TCRdb, only in-frame clones are kept and a portion is missing. Here the sample spans around 92,000 clones, 80% to 90% being singletons. Sample: PBMCs, taken from a glioma patient treated with radiotherapy, temozolomide or both. Every receptor here comes from a woman in her 50s with glioma. Each CDR3 is given with its conserved first and last residue. D genes are given only for firm matches. Clone size is stated in some rows and not others, as once, few, many or a class when expanded.

clone size	J gene	V gene	D gene	CDR3 protein	CDR3 DNA
-	TRBJ2-7	TRBV7-2	-	CASGGLVGLYEQYF	TGTGCCAGCGGCGGCCTAGTAGGGCTTTACGAGCAGTACTTC
-	TRBJ1-1	TRBV19	TRBD1	CASSPLQGQGNTEAFF	TGTGCCAGTAGTCCTTTACAGGGACAGGGGAACACTGAAGCTTTCTTT
-	TRBJ1-2	TRBV7-3	-	CASSASQGSGYTF	TGTGCCAGCAGCGCATCACAGGGCTCGGGCTACACCTTC
-	TRBJ2-7	TRBV5-8	TRBD1	CASSPGGTGVEQYF	TGTGCCAGCAGCCCCGGGGGGACAGGGGTCGAGCAGTACTTC
-	TRBJ2-3	TRBV7-3	TRBD2	CASSLGLAGEAGTQYF	TGTGCCAGCAGCCTCGGACTAGCGGGAGAGGCGGGTACGCAGTATTTT
-	TRBJ2-1	TRBV2	-	CATTRYNEQFF	TGTGCCACCACGAGGTACAATGAGCAGTTCTTC
-	TRBJ2-7	TRBV5-6	TRBD2	CASSPGLAGEQYF	TGTGCCAGCAGCCCCGGACTAGCAGGGGAGCAGTACTTC
-	TRBJ2-3	TRBV5-5	-	CASSHTGTSTDTQYF	TGTGCCAGCAGTCACACAGGGACTAGCACAGATACGCAGTATTTT
-	TRBJ2-7	TRBV7-9	-	CASSRRQRSGEQYF	TGTGCCAGCAGCCGAAGGCAGCGTTCGGGCGAGCAGTACTTC
-	TRBJ2-1	TRBV27	TRBD1	CASSHQGAYNEQFF	TGTGCCAGCAGTCATCAGGGGGCCTACAATGAGCAGTTCTTC
-	TRBJ2-7	TRBV7-8	-	CASSFLRQGEQYF	TGTGCCAGCAGCTTTCTCCGCCAAGGCGAGCAGTACTTC
-	TRBJ2-7	TRBV7-7	-	CASSPGPLSSYEQYF	TGTGCTAGCAGCCCCGGACCGTTGAGCTCCTACGAGCAGTACTTC
-	TRBJ1-2	TRBV29-1	-	CSVEWPGGPNYGYTF	TGCAGCGTTGAATGGCCAGGAGGCCCGAACTATGGCTACACCTTC
-	TRBJ2-2	TRBV15	TRBD1	CATSPGTGKTGELFF	TGTGCCACCAGCCCCGGGACAGGGAAGACCGGGGAGCTGTTTTTT
-	TRBJ1-5	TRBV28	-	CASSQTPGGYDQPQHF	TGTGCCAGCAGTCAGACCCCCGGGGGTTACGATCAGCCCCAGCATTTT
-	TRBJ1-3	TRBV13	-	CASRTHRRRQGSGNTIYF	TGTGCCAGCAGGACGCATCGCCGAAGGCAGGGCTCTGGAAACACCATATATTTT
once	TRBJ2-1	TRBV10-3	TRBD1	CAIRGTADNEQFF	TGTGCCATCAGAGGGACAGCCGACAATGAGCAGTTCTTC
-	TRBJ1-5	TRBV10-3	-	CAISESARGNQPQHF	TGTGCCATCAGTGAGTCCGCGCGGGGCAATCAGCCCCAGCATTTT
-	TRBJ2-5	TRBV5-4	-	CASSLNSRTQETQYF	TGTGCCAGCAGCTTGAATAGCAGAACCCAAGAGACCCAGTACTTC
-	TRBJ1-1	TRBV28	-	CASSLQLQAFF	TGTGCCAGCAGTTTACAACTACAAGCTTTCTTT
-	TRBJ1-2	TRBV9	-	CASSPVVTASLYGYTF	TGTGCCAGCAGCCCTGTTGTTACAGCGTCACTCTATGGCTACACCTTC
-	TRBJ2-2	TRBV11-2	-	CASSSGELFF	TGTGCCAGCAGCTCTGGGGAGCTGTTTTTT
-	TRBJ2-7	TRBV6-1	-	CASSVERLLYEQYF	TGTGCCAGCAGTGTAGAAAGGCTACTCTACGAGCAGTACTTC
-	TRBJ2-1	TRBV27	TRBD2	CASSPPGWEGLNEQFF	TGTGCCAGCAGTCCCCCGGGTTGGGAGGGTTTGAATGAGCAGTTCTTC
once	TRBJ2-7	TRBV5-6	TRBD1	CASGGTQGDISYEQYF	TGTGCCAGCGGCGGGACACAGGGGGACATCTCCTACGAGCAGTACTTC
-	TRBJ1-5	TRBV6-5	-	CASSAGTRGQPQHF	TGTGCCAGCAGTGCAGGAACTCGGGGACAGCCCCAGCATTTT
-	TRBJ1-5	TRBV2	-	CASSDRTGNQPQHF	TGTGCCAGCAGTGACAGGACAGGCAATCAGCCCCAGCATTTT
-	TRBJ2-1	TRBV5-1	-	CASSLVLNNEQFF	TGCGCCAGCAGCTTGGTGCTGAATAATGAGCAGTTCTTC
-	TRBJ2-3	TRBV18	TRBD2	CASSPSGTSGSSRDTQYF	TGTGCCAGCTCACCCTCCGGGACTAGCGGGAGCAGTAGAGATACGCAGTATTTT
-	TRBJ1-1	TRBV6-1	-	CASSEWDGAYTEAFF	TGTGCCAGCAGTGAATGGGACGGGGCCTACACTGAAGCTTTCTTT
-	TRBJ2-5	TRBV9	-	CASSRTSGQGGTQYF	TGTGCCAGCAGTAGAACTAGCGGCCAGGGGGGGACCCAGTACTTC
-	TRBJ1-5	TRBV15	-	CATRPAGGLNQPQHF	TGTGCCACCAGACCTGCCGGGGGCCTTAATCAGCCCCAGCATTTT
-	TRBJ2-5	TRBV28	-	CASSSQPQETQYF	TGTGCCAGCAGTTCCCAGCCTCAAGAGACCCAGTACTTC
-	TRBJ2-7	TRBV18	-	CASSPRAGVPYEQYF	TGTGCCAGCTCACCACGGGCAGGAGTCCCCTACGAGCAGTACTTC
few	TRBJ2-1	TRBV14	-	CASSQDRESSYNEQFF	TGTGCCAGCAGCCAAGATCGGGAGAGCTCCTACAATGAGCAGTTCTTC
-	TRBJ1-2	TRBV5-6	TRBD1	CASSETGYYGYTF	TGTGCCAGCAGCGAGACAGGGTACTATGGCTACACCTTC
-	TRBJ1-5	TRBV27	TRBD1	CASSPRTGGNQPQHF	TGTGCCAGCAGTCCCCGGACAGGGGGCAATCAGCCCCAGCATTTT
-	TRBJ1-2	TRBV19	-	CASSMEGLYGYTF	TGTGCCAGTAGTATGGAGGGGCTCTATGGCTACACCTTC
-	TRBJ2-5	TRBV2	-	CASLRAETQYF	TGTGCCAGTTTACGGGCAGAGACCCAGTACTTC
-	TRBJ2-3	TRBV9	-	CASSAWGRGSTDTQYF	TGTGCCAGCAGCGCCTGGGGAAGGGGCTCCACAGATACGCAGTATTTT
-	TRBJ2-7	TRBV25-1	-	CASIGGYSYEQYF	TGTGCCAGCATTGGCGGGTATTCCTACGAGCAGTACTTC
-	TRBJ1-6	TRBV7-9	-	CASSPTDSPLHF	TGTGCCAGCAGCCCGACAGATTCACCCCTCCACTTT
-	TRBJ2-1	TRBV4-2	-	CASSQDLYSSYNEQFF	TGTGCCAGCAGCCAAGATTTATATAGCTCCTACAATGAGCAGTTCTTC
-	TRBJ1-1	TRBV5-6	-	CASSFLRGAENTEAFF	TGTGCCAGCAGCTTTTTAAGGGGGGCTGAGAACACTGAAGCTTTCTTT
-	TRBJ2-3	TRBV2	-	CASSDVAGRDTQYF	TGTGCCAGCAGTGATGTGGCGGGTAGAGATACGCAGTATTTT
-	TRBJ2-7	TRBV28	-	CASSPGTSSSYEQYF	TGTGCCAGCAGCCCCGGGACATCCAGCTCCTACGAGCAGTACTTC
-	TRBJ1-6	TRBV11-2	-	CASRRPGGGSSPLHF	TGTGCCAGCAGGAGACCGGGTGGGGGGTCTTCACCCCTCCACTTT
-	TRBJ2-1	TRBV2	-	CASSADSYNEQFF	TGTGCCAGCAGTGCGGACTCCTACAATGAGCAGTTCTTC
-	TRBJ2-7	TRBV4-1	-	CASSQSYARYEQYF	TGCGCCAGCAGCCAATCGTACGCGAGATACGAGCAGTACTTC
-	TRBJ2-7	TRBV5-5	-	CASSIRTLSSYEQYF	TGTGCCAGCAGCATCCGGACATTAAGCTCCTACGAGCAGTACTTC
-	TRBJ1-5	TRBV27	TRBD1	CASSLDRGNQPQHF	TGTGCCAGCAGTTTAGACAGGGGCAACCAGCCCCAGCATTTT
-	TRBJ2-6	TRBV18	-	CASSPGYGANVLTF	TGTGCCAGCTCACCAGGGTATGGGGCCAACGTCCTGACTTTC
-	TRBJ2-4	TRBV19	TRBD1	CASSFRQGAFKNIQYF	TGTGCCAGTAGTTTTCGACAGGGAGCTTTCAAAAACATTCAGTACTTC